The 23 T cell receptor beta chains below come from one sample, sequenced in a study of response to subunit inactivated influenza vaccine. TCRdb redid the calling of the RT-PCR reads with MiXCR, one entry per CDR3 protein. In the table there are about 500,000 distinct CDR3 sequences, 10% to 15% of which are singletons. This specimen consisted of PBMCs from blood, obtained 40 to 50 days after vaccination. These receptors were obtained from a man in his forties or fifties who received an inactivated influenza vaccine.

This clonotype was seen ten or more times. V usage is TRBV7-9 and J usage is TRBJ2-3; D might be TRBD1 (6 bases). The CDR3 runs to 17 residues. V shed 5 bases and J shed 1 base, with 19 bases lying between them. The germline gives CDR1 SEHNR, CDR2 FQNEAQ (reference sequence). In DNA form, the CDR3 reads TGTGCCAGCAGCCCCATCTCAGGGGCAGGGCGCACAGATACGCAGTATTTT. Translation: CASSPISGAGRTDTQYF.

Written as DNA, the CDR3 is TGTGCCAGCAGTGAAGCAGGGTGGGGCAATGAGCAGTTCTTC. Translated: CASSEAGWGNEQFF. The chain links TRBV6-1 to TRBJ2-1; D gene uncertain. V lost 0 bases and J 6 bases, leaving 9 bases between the germline ends. From germline, CDR1 is MNHNS and CDR2 SASEGT. The CDR3 loop spans 14 amino acids.

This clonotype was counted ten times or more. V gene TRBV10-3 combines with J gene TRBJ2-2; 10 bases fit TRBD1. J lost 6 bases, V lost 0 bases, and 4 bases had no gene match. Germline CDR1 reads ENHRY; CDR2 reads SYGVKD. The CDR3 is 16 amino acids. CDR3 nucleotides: TGTGCCATCAGTGAGTCCGGGACAGGGGTTTCCGGGGAGCTGTTTTTT. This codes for CAISESGTGVSGELFF.

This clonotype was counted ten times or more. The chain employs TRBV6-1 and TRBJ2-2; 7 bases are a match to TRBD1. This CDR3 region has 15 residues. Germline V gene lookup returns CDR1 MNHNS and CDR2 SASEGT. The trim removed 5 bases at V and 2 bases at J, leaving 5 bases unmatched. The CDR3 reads CASSTRDRNTGELFF. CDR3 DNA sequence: TGTGCCAGCAGTACCCGGGACAGAAACACCGGGGAGCTGTTTTTT.

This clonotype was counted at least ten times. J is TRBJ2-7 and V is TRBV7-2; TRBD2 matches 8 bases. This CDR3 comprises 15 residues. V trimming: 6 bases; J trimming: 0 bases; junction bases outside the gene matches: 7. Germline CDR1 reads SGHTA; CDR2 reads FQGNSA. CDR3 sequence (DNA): TGTGCCAGCAGGGTGACTAGCGCCTCCTCCTACGAGCAGTACTTC. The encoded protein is CASRVTSASSYEQYF.

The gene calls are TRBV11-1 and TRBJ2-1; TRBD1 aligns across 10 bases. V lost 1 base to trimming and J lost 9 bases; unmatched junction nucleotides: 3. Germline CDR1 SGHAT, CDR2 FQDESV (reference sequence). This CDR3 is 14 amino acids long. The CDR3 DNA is TGTGCCAGCAGCTTAGGGGGACAGGGGCGTGAGCAGTTCTTC. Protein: CASSLGGQGREQFF.

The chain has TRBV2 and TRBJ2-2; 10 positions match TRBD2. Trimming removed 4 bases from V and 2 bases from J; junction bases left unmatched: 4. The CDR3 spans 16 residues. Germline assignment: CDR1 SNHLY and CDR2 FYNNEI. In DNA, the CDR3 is TGTGCCAGCAGTGTAGCGGGGGGCCAAAACACCGGGGAGCTGTTTTTT. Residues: CASSVAGGQNTGELFF.

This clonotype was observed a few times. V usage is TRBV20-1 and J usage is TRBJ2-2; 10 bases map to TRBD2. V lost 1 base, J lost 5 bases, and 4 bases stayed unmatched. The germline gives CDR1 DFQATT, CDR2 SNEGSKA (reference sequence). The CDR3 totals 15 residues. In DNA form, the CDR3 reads TGCAGTGCTAGAGGCCAGACTAGCGGGACCGGGGAGCTGTTTTTT. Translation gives CSARGQTSGTGELFF.

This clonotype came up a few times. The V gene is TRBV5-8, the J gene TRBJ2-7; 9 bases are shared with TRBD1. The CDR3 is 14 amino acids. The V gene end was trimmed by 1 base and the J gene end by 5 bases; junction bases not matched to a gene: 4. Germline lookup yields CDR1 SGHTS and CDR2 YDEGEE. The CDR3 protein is CASSLRGQGNEQYF. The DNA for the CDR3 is TGTGCCAGCAGCTTGCGTGGACAGGGGAACGAGCAGTACTTC.

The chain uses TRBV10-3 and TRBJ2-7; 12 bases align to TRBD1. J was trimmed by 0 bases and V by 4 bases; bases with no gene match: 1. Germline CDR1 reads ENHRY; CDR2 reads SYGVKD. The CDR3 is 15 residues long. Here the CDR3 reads CAISGGQGASYEQYF. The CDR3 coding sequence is TGTGCCATCAGTGGGGGACAGGGGGCCTCCTACGAGCAGTACTTC.

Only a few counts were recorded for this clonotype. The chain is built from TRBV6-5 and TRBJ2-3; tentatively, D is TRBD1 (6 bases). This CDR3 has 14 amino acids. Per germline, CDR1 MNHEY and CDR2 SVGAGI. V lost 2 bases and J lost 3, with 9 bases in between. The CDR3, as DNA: TGTGCCAGCAGTTACGAAGGGACAACAGATACGCAGTATTTT. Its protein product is CASSYEGTTDTQYF.

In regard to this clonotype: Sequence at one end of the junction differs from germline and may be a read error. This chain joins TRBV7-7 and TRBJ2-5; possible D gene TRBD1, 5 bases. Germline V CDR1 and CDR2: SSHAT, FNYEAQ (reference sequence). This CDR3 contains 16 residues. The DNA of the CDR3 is TGTGCTAGCAGCTTAGGCCCAGGGCCCTTATCGGAGACCCAGTACTTC. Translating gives CASSLGPGPLSETQYF.

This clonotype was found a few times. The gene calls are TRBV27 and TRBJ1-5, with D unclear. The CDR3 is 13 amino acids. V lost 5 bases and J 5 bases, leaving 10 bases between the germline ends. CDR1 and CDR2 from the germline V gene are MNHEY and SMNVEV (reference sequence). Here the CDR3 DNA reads TGTGCCAGCAGTCCCCGGGCTGATCAGCCCCAGCATTTT. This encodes CASSPRADQPQHF.

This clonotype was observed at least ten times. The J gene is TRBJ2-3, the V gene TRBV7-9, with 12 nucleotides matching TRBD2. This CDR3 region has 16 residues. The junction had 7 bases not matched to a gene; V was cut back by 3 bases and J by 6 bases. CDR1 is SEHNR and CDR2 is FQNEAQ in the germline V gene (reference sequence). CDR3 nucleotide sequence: TGTGCCAGCAGCTTCACACTAGCGGGAGGCGGGGATACGCAGTATTTT. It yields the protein CASSFTLAGGGDTQYF.

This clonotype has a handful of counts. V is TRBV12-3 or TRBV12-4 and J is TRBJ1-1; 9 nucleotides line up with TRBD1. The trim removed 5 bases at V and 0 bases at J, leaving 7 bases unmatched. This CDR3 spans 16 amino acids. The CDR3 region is CASSPGNRGLNTEAFF. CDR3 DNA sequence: TGTGCCAGCAGTCCAGGGAACAGGGGGCTGAACACTGAAGCTTTCTTT.

The CDR3 nucleotides read TGTGCCAGCAGCCCTAAGTGGGGGGCACGGGGCAATGAGCAGTTCTTC. It yields the protein CASSPKWGARGNEQFF. The chain combines TRBV12-3 or TRBV12-4 with TRBJ2-1; perhaps D is TRBD1 or TRBD2 (6 bases each). The CDR3 is made up of 16 amino acids. V lost 6 bases and J lost 6, with 21 bases in between.

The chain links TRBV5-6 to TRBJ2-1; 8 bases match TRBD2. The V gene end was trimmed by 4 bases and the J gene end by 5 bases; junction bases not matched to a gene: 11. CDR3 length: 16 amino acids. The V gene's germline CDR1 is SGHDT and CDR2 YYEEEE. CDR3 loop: CASSRGVGGRNNEQFF. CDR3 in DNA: TGTGCCAGCAGCCGAGGTGTCGGCGGGAGGAACAATGAGCAGTTCTTC.

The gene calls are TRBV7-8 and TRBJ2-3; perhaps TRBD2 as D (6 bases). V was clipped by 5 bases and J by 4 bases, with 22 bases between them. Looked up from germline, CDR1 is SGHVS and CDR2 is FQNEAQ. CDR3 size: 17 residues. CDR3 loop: CASSARRHPLAPDTQYF. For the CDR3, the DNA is TGTGCCAGCAGCGCGAGACGACACCCCCTAGCGCCAGATACGCAGTATTTT.

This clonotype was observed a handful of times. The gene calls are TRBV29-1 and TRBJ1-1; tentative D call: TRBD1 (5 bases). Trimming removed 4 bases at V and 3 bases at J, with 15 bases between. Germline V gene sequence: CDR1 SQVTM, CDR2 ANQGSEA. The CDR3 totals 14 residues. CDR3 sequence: CSVVAGKGDTEAFF. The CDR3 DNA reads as TGCAGCGTTGTGGCAGGGAAAGGAGACACTGAAGCTTTCTTT.

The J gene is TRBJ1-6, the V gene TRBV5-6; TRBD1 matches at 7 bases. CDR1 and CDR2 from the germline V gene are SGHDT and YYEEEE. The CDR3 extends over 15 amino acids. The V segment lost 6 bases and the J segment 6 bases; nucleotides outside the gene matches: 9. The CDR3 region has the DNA TGTGCCAGCACCAAAAACAGGGGTCCTAATTCACCCCTCCACTTT. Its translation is CASTKNRGPNSPLHF.

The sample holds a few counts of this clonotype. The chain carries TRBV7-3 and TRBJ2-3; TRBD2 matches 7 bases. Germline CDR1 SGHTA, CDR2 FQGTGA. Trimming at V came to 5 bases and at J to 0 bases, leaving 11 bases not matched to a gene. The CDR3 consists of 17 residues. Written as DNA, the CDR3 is TGTGCCAGCAGCCATACTCCGTCTAGCGGTAGCACAGATACGCAGTATTTT. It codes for CASSHTPSSGSTDTQYF.

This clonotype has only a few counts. CDR3 amino acids: CASSRAGRNDEQFF. The CDR3 DNA reads as TGCGCCAGCAGTAGGGCAGGGAGAAACGATGAGCAGTTCTTC. The chain combines TRBV5-1 with TRBJ2-1, with D possibly called TRBD1 or TRBD2 (5 bases each). With 5 bases removed from V and 8 bases from J, the gap between germline ends came to 17 bases. The CDR3 contains 14 residues. The germline gives CDR1 SGHRS, CDR2 YFSETQ.

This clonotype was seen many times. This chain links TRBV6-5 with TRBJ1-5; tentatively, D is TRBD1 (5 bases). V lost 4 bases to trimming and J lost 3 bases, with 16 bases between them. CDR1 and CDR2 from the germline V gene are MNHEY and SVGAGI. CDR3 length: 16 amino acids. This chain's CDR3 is CASSSTPGRANQPQHF. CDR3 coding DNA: TGTGCCAGCAGTTCCACCCCCGGCAGGGCCAATCAGCCCCAGCATTTT.